This T cell receptor beta chain derives from a study of T cells in Graves' hyperthyroidism and ophthalmopathy. Study summary: Any treatment followed the collection of peripheral blood at initial diagnosis.

This clonotype was recorded a few times. Its cognate antigen is unknown. Clinical Activity Scores of at least 3, NOSPECS grades of at least 4 and durations under 3 months characterized ophthalmopathy patients. Germline V lookup: CDR1 MNHEY, CDR2 SMNVEV (reference sequence). V was clipped by 2 bases and J by 8 bases, with 8 bases between them. The CDR3 runs 12 residues. Using RNA transcripts as the source, TCR beta CDR3 regions were amplified. The HTBI set primed first-round TCR CDR3 RT-PCR. TCRdb recomputed calls from the multiplex PCR reads with MiXCR, one row per CDR3 protein. The sample lists about 640,000 distinct CDR3 sequences; 20% were seen once. Regarding the study as a whole: Also found in blood were most expanded thyroid clonotypes above 0.001.

This receptor was taken from a man aged 25-45 years with Graves' ophthalmopathy. The source material was blood. The chain combines TRBV27 with TRBJ2-3, with D possibly matching TRBD2 (5 bases). The CDR3 DNA reads TGTGCCAGCAGTTTAGTTGCGGGTACGCAGTATTTT. This codes for CASSLVAGTQYF.